Listed here are 30 T cell receptor beta chains from one sample, sequenced in a study of blood T cell repertoires in COVID-19. The repertoire was sequenced with immunoSEQ multiplex PCR; TCRdb's copy has only in-frame clones and lacks some. The repertoire has about 260,000 clones, 88% of them found once; the top ten carry approximately 11%. Input material: peripheral blood. The receptors originated from a young woman with COVID-19, enrolled during active disease.

The chain has TRBV7-9 and TRBJ2-5, with 9 bases matching TRBD2. With V trimmed by 0 bases and J by 4 bases, 9 bases remained unmatched. The CDR3 length is 17 residues. CDR1 is SEHNR and CDR2 is FQNEAQ in the germline V gene (reference sequence). DNA of the CDR3: TGTGCCAGCAGCTTAGCGGGAGCGGGGGGACATCGAGAGACCCAGTACTTC. This gives the protein CASSLAGAGGHRETQYF.

As to this clone: The sample contains more than one DNA sequence encoding this CDR3. The rearrangement links TRBV9 to TRBJ2-1; TRBD2 aligns across 12 bases. The CDR3 is 14 amino acids. Trimming at V came to 3 bases and at J to 7 bases, leaving 2 bases not matched to a gene. Germline loops: CDR1 SGDLS, CDR2 YYNGEE. The CDR3 loop reads CASSGLAGGNEQFF. The CDR3 DNA is TGTGCCAGCAGCGGGCTAGCGGGGGGGAATGAGCAGTTCTTC.

This clone was counted only a few times. The gene calls are TRBV5-1 and TRBJ2-5, with 9 bases lining up with TRBD1. Germline trimming cut 4 bases from V and 3 bases from J; bases unmatched to any gene: 7. Germline lookup yields CDR1 SGHRS and CDR2 YFSETQ. The CDR3 covers 15 residues. CDR3 residues: CASSGTGSREETQYF. The CDR3 DNA is TGCGCCAGCAGCGGGACAGGGTCGAGAGAAGAGACCCAGTACTTC.

V usage is TRBV2 and J usage is TRBJ2-3; D ambiguous. The V end was cut by 7 bases, the J end by 0 bases, with 5 bases between. In germline, CDR1 is SNHLY, CDR2 FYNNEI. This CDR3 region has 12 residues. The CDR3 region is CASTQSTDTQYF. The CDR3 nucleotides are TGTGCCAGCACACAGAGCACAGATACGCAGTATTTT.

The rearrangement joins TRBV6-5 to TRBJ1-4; D perhaps matches TRBD1 (5 bases). Trimming took 6 bases from V and 0 from J, leaving 11 bases between them. Germline V CDR1 and CDR2: MNHEY, SVGAGI. The CDR3 is 15 amino acids. CDR3 DNA: TGTGCCAGCAGGGGGCACAGGACAACTAATGAAAAACTGTTTTTT. It is translated as CASRGHRTTNEKLFF.

The CDR3 coding sequence is TGTGCCAGCAGCTTCCAGGGGCAAGAGACCCAGTACTTC. Translating it yields CASSFQGQETQYF. The V and J genes are TRBV7-8 and TRBJ2-5; TRBD1 is a possible D gene (6 bases). The germline V gene has CDR1 SGHVS and CDR2 FQNEAQ. This CDR3 contains 13 residues. Trimming shortened V by 3 bases and J by 2 bases, and 7 bases separated the two germline ends.

V gene TRBV3-1 (or the pseudogene TRBV3-2) combines with J gene TRBJ2-7; D unclear. This CDR3 spans 13 amino acids. Trimming left V 0 bases short and J 3 bases short, with 6 bases between. Germline V gives CDR1 LGHDT, CDR2 YNNKEL (reference sequence). The CDR3, as DNA: TGTGCCAGCAGCCAAGATCACGGCTACGAGCAGTACTTC. The encoded protein is CASSQDHGYEQYF.

The chain couples TRBV28 to TRBJ1-2; 7 bases agree with TRBD1. V lost 2 bases and J lost 3; bases outside the gene matches: 0. This CDR3 has 13 amino acids. CDR1 is MDHEN and CDR2 is SYDVKM in the germline V gene. The CDR3 coding sequence is TGTGCCAGCAGTTTAGGGACAGACTATGGCTACACCTTC. The encoded protein is CASSLGTDYGYTF.

J is TRBJ1-2 and V is TRBV27; the D gene is possibly TRBD1 (6 bases). The CDR3 has 16 residues. The V and J ends lost 0 bases and 4 bases respectively, with 15 bases between them. CDR1 and CDR2 (germline): MNHEY, SMNVEV (reference sequence). CDR3 DNA sequence: TGTGCCAGCAGTTTATCTGCACAGGGCTTATTCTATGGCTACACCTTC. It translates to CASSLSAQGLFYGYTF.

The chain carries TRBV5-4 and TRBJ2-5; 7 nucleotides match TRBD1. Germline V CDR1 and CDR2: SGHNT, YYREEE (reference sequence). This CDR3 has 15 amino acids. The junction had 7 bases not matched to a gene; V was cut back by 4 bases and J by 1 base. CDR3 in amino acids: CASSGSGTAQETQYF. The CDR3 coding sequence is TGTGCCAGCAGCGGCTCGGGGACAGCCCAAGAGACCCAGTACTTC. Complete variable domain (other parts from reference TRBV5-4 and TRBJ2-5): ETGVTQSPTHLIKTRGQQVTLRCSSQSGHNTVSWYQQALGQGPQFIFQYYREEENGRGNFPPRFSGLQFPNYSSELNVNALELDDSALYLCASSGSGTAQETQYFGPGTRLLVL.

J is TRBJ2-1 and V is TRBV2, with a weak D call TRBD2 (6 bases). The germline gives CDR1 SNHLY, CDR2 FYNNEI. V lost 3 bases and J 8 bases, leaving 17 bases between the germline ends. There are 15 residues in the CDR3. In nucleotides, the CDR3 is TGTGCCAGCAGTGATAGAGGGAGGCTCAACCATGAGCAGTTCTTC. Translating it yields CASSDRGRLNHEQFF.

V gene TRBV3-1 (or the pseudogene TRBV3-2) combines with J gene TRBJ1-6, with 9 bases that match TRBD1. The junction had 4 bases not matched to a gene; V was cut back by 0 bases and J by 7 bases. Germline loops: CDR1 LGHDT, CDR2 YNNKEL (reference sequence). The CDR3 totals 16 residues. The CDR3 sequence: CASSQDGTGLNSPLHF. The CDR3 nucleotides read TGTGCCAGCAGCCAAGATGGGACAGGGCTGAATTCACCCCTCCACTTT.

The chain links TRBV7-2 to TRBJ1-5; D possibly corresponds to TRBD1 (5 bases). V lost 2 bases to trimming and J lost 4 bases, with 12 bases between them. Germline values: CDR1 SGHTA, CDR2 FQGNSA. This CDR3 has 15 amino acids. In nucleotides, the CDR3 is TGTGCCAGCAGCTTATCAGCGGGGGGAAATCAGCCCCAGCATTTT. Protein sequence: CASSLSAGGNQPQHF.

J is TRBJ2-7 and V is TRBV23-1, with 9 bases identical to TRBD1. TRBV23-1 is annotated as an ORF whose role is uncertain. There are 17 residues in the CDR3. With V trimmed by 2 bases and J by 2 bases, 10 bases remained unmatched. The CDR3 DNA reads as TGCGCCAGCAGTCAAGGAGTCCGGGACAGGGAACCCTACGAGCAGTACTTC. It encodes CASSQGVRDREPYEQYF.

The J gene is TRBJ1-4, the V gene TRBV10-3; D might be TRBD1 (6 bases). Germline CDR1 ENHRY, CDR2 SYGVKD. The CDR3 spans 12 residues. The V end was cut by 11 bases, the J end by 5 bases, with 12 bases between. The CDR3 bases are TGTGCCGTTTCAGGGGAAAATGAAAAACTGTTTTTT. Translated: CAVSGENEKLFF.

The chain recombines TRBV6-5 with TRBJ1-1, with 10 bases matching TRBD1. With V trimmed by 6 bases and J by 4 bases, 5 bases remained unmatched. Germline CDR1 and CDR2: MNHEY and SVGAGI. The CDR3 loop spans 14 amino acids. The CDR3 sequence: CASRSDRGGTEAFF. The CDR3 DNA reads as TGTGCCAGCAGGTCGGACAGGGGGGGCACTGAAGCTTTCTTT.

V gene TRBV28 combines with J gene TRBJ1-4; D gene uncertain. The CDR3 spans 16 residues. Germline loops: CDR1 MDHEN, CDR2 SYDVKM. The ends were cut back, 3 bases at V and 6 bases at J, with 17 bases in the middle. The CDR3 DNA reads TGTGCCAGCAGTTTCGCATGGGCCATCCGAGATGAAAAACTGTTTTTT. It is translated as CASSFAWAIRDEKLFF. Full variable domain (missing parts from reference TRBV28 and TRBJ1-4): DVKVTQSSRYLVKRTGEKVFLECVQDMDHENMFWYRQDPGLGLRLIYFSYDVKMKEKGDIPEGYSVSREKKERFSLILESASTNQTSMYLCASSFAWAIRDEKLFFGSGTQLSVL.

J is TRBJ1-4 and V is TRBV3-1 (or the pseudogene TRBV3-2); 7 bases agree with TRBD1. From germline, CDR1 is LGHDT and CDR2 YNNKEL (reference sequence). This CDR3 comprises 14 residues. The junction had 7 bases not matched to a gene; V was cut back by 4 bases and J by 8 bases. The CDR3 region is CASSLQGGKEKLFF. The CDR3 bases are TGTGCCAGCAGCCTCCAAGGGGGCAAAGAAAAACTGTTTTTT.

The chain uses TRBV2 and TRBJ1-5, with TRBD1 as a possible D gene (5 bases). The CDR3 spans 15 residues. Trimming took off 3 bases at V and 4 bases at J, with 13 bases between the two ends. The germline V gene encodes CDR1 SNHLY and CDR2 FYNNEI. In nucleotides, the CDR3 is TGTGCCAGCAGTGAGGAACAGGTGAAGAATCAGCCCCAGCATTTT. Amino acids: CASSEEQVKNQPQHF.

The DNA for the CDR3 is TGCGCCAGCAGCCTAGCGGGAGAAAACAATGAGCAGTTCTTC. Its translation is CASSLAGENNEQFF. V gene TRBV10-2 combines with J gene TRBJ2-1, with 10 nucleotides matching TRBD2. V dropped 6 bases and J dropped 5; count of bases not matched to a gene: 4. This CDR3 is 14 amino acids long. Germline CDR1 and CDR2: WSHSY and SAAADI.

The V gene is TRBV30, the J gene TRBJ1-5; D is unresolved. The CDR3 covers 14 residues. V lost 0 bases to trimming and J lost 5 bases, with 11 bases between them. Germline V gene sequence: CDR1 GTSNPN, CDR2 SVGIG (reference sequence). CDR3 loop: CAWSVGLSYQPQHF. For the CDR3, the DNA is TGTGCCTGGAGTGTAGGACTTTCCTATCAGCCCCAGCATTTT.

The genes are TRBV15 and TRBJ2-3; 9 bases are shared with TRBD2. The trim removed 0 bases at V and 2 bases at J, leaving 6 bases unmatched. The CDR3 sequence is 17 residues long. Germline CDR1 LNHNV, CDR2 YYDKDF (reference sequence). The CDR3 here is CATSRDSLAGITDTQYF. The CDR3 DNA reads TGTGCCACCAGCAGAGATTCGCTAGCGGGAATCACAGATACGCAGTATTTT.

CDR3 sequence reads: CASSDLQAQRVDEQYF. CDR3 nucleotides: TGTGCCAGCAGCGACTTACAGGCCCAGCGGGTTGACGAGCAGTACTTC. This chain uses TRBV6-6 with TRBJ2-7; D perhaps matches TRBD2 (6 bases). V dropped 6 bases and J dropped 5 bases, with 23 bases sitting between them. This CDR3 region has 16 residues. Germline V gene lookup returns CDR1 MNHNY and CDR2 SVGAGI (reference sequence).

This clone is a singleton in its sample. The chain links TRBV5-5 to TRBJ2-3; D possibly corresponds to TRBD1 (5 bases). V shed 1 base and J shed 1 base, with 10 bases lying between them. The CDR3 consists of 15 residues. Germline lookup yields CDR1 SGHKS and CDR2 YYEKEE (reference sequence). The CDR3 region has the DNA TGTGCCAGCAGCTTGTGGTTACAGGGCACAGATACGCAGTATTTT. Translated: CASSLWLQGTDTQYF.

This chain joins TRBV5-1 and TRBJ2-7, with 7 bases identical to TRBD2. This CDR3 region has 16 residues. After removal of 0 bases from V and 0 bases from J, the junction contained 6 bases not matched to a gene. Germline lookup yields CDR1 SGHRS and CDR2 YFSETQ. For the CDR3, the DNA is TGCGCCAGCAGCTTGGCTCGCGGGGGTTCCTCCTACGAGCAGTACTTC. The encoded protein is CASSLARGGSSYEQYF. The variable domain in full, completed from reference TRBV5-1 and TRBJ2-7, reads KAGVTQTPRYLIKTRGQQVTLSCSPISGHRSVSWYQQTPGQGLQFLFEYFSETQRNKGNFPGRFSGRQFSNSRSEMNVSTLELGDSALYLCASSLARGGSSYEQYFGPGTRLTVT.

The chain joins TRBV5-4 to TRBJ1-1, with TRBD1 matching 7 bases. The CDR3 is 13 residues long. Trimming at V came to 0 bases and at J to 7 bases, leaving 3 bases not matched to a gene. CDR1 is SGHNT, CDR2 YYREEE, per germline (reference sequence). CDR3 sequence reads: CASSLGQGNEAFF. CDR3 DNA sequence: TGTGCCAGCAGCTTGGGACAGGGTAATGAAGCTTTCTTT.

The chain links TRBV11-3 to TRBJ2-3, with 8 bases lining up with TRBD1. CDR1 and CDR2 (germline): SGHNT, YENEEA. The CDR3 is 16 residues long. Trimming took 2 bases from V and 4 from J; bases not matched to a gene: 8. As DNA, the CDR3 is TGTGCCAGCAGCTTATGGACAGGGAACGACGCAGATACGCAGTATTTT. As protein: CASSLWTGNDADTQYF.

The J gene is TRBJ2-1, the V gene TRBV30; D call uncertain. CDR3 length: 12 amino acids. Trimming took 4 bases from V and 5 from J, leaving 9 bases between them. Germline CDR1 is GTSNPN and CDR2 is SVGIG (reference sequence). CDR3 in amino acids: CAWKNGNNEQFF. As DNA, the CDR3 is TGTGCCTGGAAAAACGGTAACAATGAGCAGTTCTTC. Complete variable domain (other parts from reference TRBV30 and TRBJ2-1): SQTIHQWPATLVQPVGSPLSLECTVEGTSNPNLYWYRQAAGRGLQLLFYSVGIGQISSEVPQNLSASRPQDRQFILSSKKLLLSDSGFYLCAWKNGNNEQFFGPGTRLTVL.

The CDR3 loop reads CASSPPEGVETQYF. CDR3 in DNA: TGTGCCAGCTCACCACCGGAAGGGGTAGAGACCCAGTACTTC. The chain has TRBV18 and TRBJ2-5, with D possibly being TRBD1 (5 bases). Germline V CDR1 and CDR2: KGHSH, LQKENI. CDR3 length: 14 residues. V was trimmed by 0 bases and J by 4 bases, leaving 9 bases between them.

The J gene is TRBJ1-2, the V gene TRBV4-1, with D maybe TRBD1 (6 bases). This CDR3 comprises 15 residues. Trimming stripped 2 bases from V and 1 base from J, with 11 bases between. Germline V gives CDR1 MGHRA, CDR2 YSYEKL. CDR3 loop: CASSQPGTLNYGYTF. Here the CDR3 DNA reads TGCGCCAGCAGCCAACCCGGGACACTTAACTATGGCTACACCTTC.